In its sample, the clone carrying this TCR beta chain was seen a few times. TCRdb itself ran the 5' RACE reads through MiXCR, one entry per CDR3 protein. The sample holds tens of thousands of distinct CDR3 sequences, approximately 8.4% seen once. V was pared by 2 bases and J by 2 bases, with 10 bases between. Germline V lookup: CDR1 SGHRS, CDR2 YFSETQ. CDR3 length: 14 amino acids. This entry comes from a study of early T cells in non-severe SARS-CoV-2 infection. Sequences were obtained from whole blood. The rearrangement uses TRBV5-1 and TRBJ1-1; weak D call: TRBD1 (6 bases). The receptor comes from an adult who was a healthcare worker with PCR-confirmed SARS-CoV-2 infection or an uninfected control (not recorded which). For the CDR3, the DNA is TGCGCCAGCAGCTTATCAGGGGATAACACTGAAGCTTTCTTT. This sequence encodes CASSLSGDNTEAFF.